A single sample gave rise to the 19 T cell receptor beta chains below, sequenced in a study of siplizumab effects on memory and regulatory T cells. The assay was immunoSEQ multiplex PCR, and TCRdb's table has in-frame clones only and misses some. Of roughly 100,000 clones in the sample, over 95% were seen once. Input material: naive CD4+ T cells sorted from blood. The source of these receptors is a human donor in good health.

This clone has only one observation. V gene TRBV18 combines with J gene TRBJ2-2; tentatively, D is TRBD2 (5 bases). V was pared by 3 bases and J by 7 bases, with 12 bases between. This CDR3 is 14 amino acids long. Germline CDR1 is KGHSH and CDR2 is LQKENI. The CDR3 DNA sequence: TGTGCCAGCTCACCCAGCAACGGGGACGGGGAGCTGTTTTTT. Translated: CASSPSNGDGELFF. Variable domain in full (rest from reference TRBV18 and TRBJ2-2): NAGVMQNPRHLVRRRGQEARLRCSPMKGHSHVYWYRQLPEEGLKFMVYLQKENIIDESGMPKERFSAEFPKEGPSILRIQQVVRGDSAAYFCASSPSNGDGELFFGEGSRLTVL.

The gene calls are TRBV5-1 and TRBJ2-5; 12 nucleotides match TRBD2. The junction had 10 bases not matched to a gene; V was cut back by 2 bases and J by 5 bases. CDR1 and CDR2 (germline): SGHRS, YFSETQ. There are 17 residues in the CDR3. The CDR3 nucleotides read TGCGCCAGCAGCTTCGAGTATGGACTAGCGGGGATGGAGACCCAGTACTTC. Its protein is CASSFEYGLAGMETQYF.

The rearrangement uses TRBV5-1 and TRBJ2-5, with 12 nucleotides matching TRBD2. The germline V gene has CDR1 SGHRS and CDR2 YFSETQ. J was trimmed by 2 bases and V by 2 bases; bases with no gene match: 10. The CDR3 is 18 residues long. CDR3 nucleotide sequence: TGCGCCAGCAGCTTAGGCCGACTAGCGGGGGCCCCTCAAGAGACCCAGTACTTC. Protein product: CASSLGRLAGAPQETQYF.

The chain is built from TRBV4-2 and TRBJ2-1, with 7 nucleotides matching TRBD1. Looked up from germline, CDR1 is LGHNA and CDR2 is YNFKEQ. The CDR3 is 16 residues long. V gave up 4 bases and J gave up 0 bases; unmatched junction bases: 6. The CDR3 coding sequence is TGTGCCAGCAGCCTAGGACAGGATAGCTCCTACAATGAGCAGTTCTTC. Amino acids: CASSLGQDSSYNEQFF.

V gene TRBV19 combines with J gene TRBJ1-1, with 8 bases identical to TRBD1. The trim removed 0 bases at V and 11 bases at J, leaving 11 bases unmatched. CDR3 length: 15 residues. From germline, CDR1 is LNHDA and CDR2 SQIVND (reference sequence). The chain's CDR3 is CASSIDGRGLPRAFF. In DNA, the CDR3 is TGTGCCAGTAGTATAGACGGCAGGGGGCTTCCCCGGGCTTTCTTT.

This rearrangement joins TRBV30 to TRBJ1-1; D is possibly TRBD1 (5 bases). The V end was cut by 0 bases, the J end by 1 base, with 9 bases between. The CDR3 is 14 amino acids. Germline V CDR1 and CDR2: GTSNPN, SVGIG (reference sequence). The CDR3 DNA is TGTGCCTGGAGTGTACTTCAGGGGAACACTGAAGCTTTCTTT. The encoded protein is CAWSVLQGNTEAFF. The whole variable domain, remainder taken from reference TRBV30 and TRBJ1-1, is SQTIHQWPATLVQPVGSPLSLECTVEGTSNPNLYWYRQAAGRGLQLLFYSVGIGQISSEVPQNLSASRPQDRQFILSSKKLLLSDSGFYLCAWSVLQGNTEAFFGQGTRLTVV.

The chain's CDR3 is CASRDSSNQPQHF. For the CDR3, the DNA is TGTGCCAGCAGGGATAGTAGCAATCAGCCCCAGCATTTT. The chain is built from TRBV6-5 and TRBJ1-5; D gene unclear. The CDR3 consists of 13 residues. Germline CDR1 MNHEY, CDR2 SVGAGI. The V gene lost 6 bases and the J gene lost 0 bases, with 6 bases spanning the gap.

Concerning this clone itself: One junction end disagrees with the germline gene, perhaps due to a read error. Other DNA variants within this sample encode the same CDR3. The chain links TRBV29-1 to TRBJ1-1, with D possibly being TRBD1 (5 bases). Germline V gene sequence: CDR1 SQVTM, CDR2 ANQGSEA. There are 11 residues in the CDR3. The CDR3 is CSVALGVAAFF. For the CDR3, the DNA is TGCAGCGTTGCCCTGGGGGTAGCGGCTTTTTTT. The whole variable domain, remainder taken from reference TRBV29-1 and TRBJ1-1, is SAVISQKPSRDICQRGTSLTIQCQVDSQVTMMFWYRQQPGQSLTLIATANQGSEATYESGFVIDKFPISRPNLTFSTLTVSNMSPEDSSIYLCSVALGVAAFFGQGTRLTVV.

The chain is built from TRBV19 and TRBJ1-2, with 8 bases fitting TRBD1. The CDR3 covers 17 residues. The junction had 11 bases not matched to a gene; V was cut back by 3 bases and J by 2 bases. Germline V CDR1 and CDR2: LNHDA, SQIVND (reference sequence). The CDR3 sequence: CASSMRQGARQNYGYTF. The CDR3, as DNA: TGTGCCAGTAGTATGAGGCAGGGGGCGCGTCAGAACTATGGCTACACCTTC. The whole variable domain, remainder taken from reference TRBV19 and TRBJ1-2, is DGGITQSPKYLFRKEGQNVTLSCEQNLNHDAMYWYRQDPGQGLRLIYYSQIVNDFQKGDIAEGYSVSREKKESFPLTVTSAQKNPTAFYLCASSMRQGARQNYGYTFGSGTRLTVV.

V usage is TRBV7-3 and J usage is TRBJ2-1; D unclear. Looked up from germline, CDR1 is SGHTA and CDR2 is FQGTGA. The CDR3 is 15 amino acids. V was pared by 0 bases and J by 8 bases, with 14 bases between. The CDR3 sequence: CASSLTRLTGHEQFF. DNA of the CDR3: TGTGCCAGCAGCTTAACCAGGCTCACCGGACATGAGCAGTTCTTC.

J is TRBJ2-7 and V is TRBV5-6; tentatively, D is TRBD2 (5 bases). Germline CDR1 SGHDT, CDR2 YYEEEE. The CDR3 has 15 amino acids. Trimming removed 4 bases from V and 4 bases from J, with 18 bases in between. DNA for the CDR3: TGTGCCAGCAGCCTCGCGGGCCTCGCGGTTTACGAGCAGTACTTC. Its translation: CASSLAGLAVYEQYF.

The V and J genes are TRBV12-1 and TRBJ1-4; no DNA check was done on the table's D call, TRBD1. TRBV12-1 is marked as a pseudogene. The CDR3 extends over 14 amino acids. The CDR3 sequence: CASHQGNPREKLFF. Here the CDR3 DNA reads TGTGCCAGCCACCAGGGGAACCCGAGGGAAAAACTGTTTTTT.

This clone was recorded only once. V is TRBV7-9 and J is TRBJ2-6; perhaps D is TRBD1 or TRBD2 (5 bases each). This CDR3 is 16 amino acids long. V lost 3 bases and J 0 bases, leaving 9 bases between the germline ends. The V gene's germline CDR1 is SEHNR and CDR2 FQNEAQ (reference sequence). Here the CDR3 reads CASSFGTASGANVLTF. CDR3 DNA sequence: TGTGCCAGCAGCTTCGGGACGGCCTCTGGGGCCAACGTCCTGACTTTC.

The CDR3 nucleotides are TGTGCCAGTAGTATAGATCACGCGGGGAACCAGTACTTC. Translated: CASSIDHAGNQYF. The chain carries TRBV19 and TRBJ2-5; the D gene is possibly TRBD2 (6 bases). V was pared by 0 bases and J by 10 bases, with 12 bases between. The CDR3 is made up of 13 amino acids. Germline CDR1 is LNHDA and CDR2 is SQIVND (reference sequence).

This rearrangement joins TRBV7-8 to TRBJ1-2; the match to TRBD1 covers 9 bases. The V gene's germline CDR1 is SGHVS and CDR2 FQNEAQ. The CDR3 loop spans 15 amino acids. V was pared by 5 bases and J by 8 bases, with 12 bases of the junction left unmatched. In DNA form, the CDR3 reads TGTGCCAGCAGCGCCCGGGACAGGGAATTGCAAGGCTACACCTTC. Its protein product is CASSARDRELQGYTF.

This chain uses TRBV28 with TRBJ1-3; 7 bases are a match to TRBD1. The germline V gene has CDR1 MDHEN and CDR2 SYDVKM. V was clipped by 5 bases and J by 0 bases; unmatched bases: 10. The CDR3 covers 17 residues. The DNA of the CDR3 is TGTGCCAGCAGTGGAGCAGGACAGGCATACTCTGGAAACACCATATATTTT. Translated: CASSGAGQAYSGNTIYF. The full variable domain, its missing parts supplied by reference TRBV28 and TRBJ1-3, is DVKVTQSSRYLVKRTGEKVFLECVQDMDHENMFWYRQDPGLGLRLIYFSYDVKMKEKGDIPEGYSVSREKKERFSLILESASTNQTSMYLCASSGAGQAYSGNTIYFGEGSWLTVV.

V is TRBV6-1 and J is TRBJ2-1; unclear D gene. The CDR3 is made up of 12 amino acids. The ends were cut back, 6 bases at V and 12 bases at J, with 15 bases in the middle. Germline-derived CDR1 and CDR2 are MNHNS and SASEGT. In DNA form, the CDR3 reads TGTGCCAGCAGACTCCCTTGGCCGGGGCAGTTCTTC. It yields the protein CASRLPWPGQFF.

This sequence joins TRBV4-3 and TRBJ2-4; 11 bases are shared with TRBD2. This CDR3 has 18 amino acids. The germline V gene has CDR1 LGHNA and CDR2 YSLEER. With 0 bases clipped from V and 8 bases from J, the junction kept 12 bases outside the gene matches. The CDR3 nucleotides are TGCGCCAGCAGCCAAGATTTATCGGCTAGCGGGGGGCTGGACATTCAGTACTTC. Protein: CASSQDLSASGGLDIQYF.

This rearrangement joins TRBV18 to TRBJ2-7; TRBD1 agrees at 7 bases. The CDR3 is 15 residues long. Trimming at V came to 3 bases and at J to 7 bases, leaving 12 bases not matched to a gene. Germline CDR1 and CDR2: KGHSH and LQKENI. The chain's CDR3 is CASSPRGQPFEEQYF. The DNA of the CDR3 is TGTGCCAGCTCACCGAGGGGACAGCCTTTTGAAGAGCAGTACTTC.